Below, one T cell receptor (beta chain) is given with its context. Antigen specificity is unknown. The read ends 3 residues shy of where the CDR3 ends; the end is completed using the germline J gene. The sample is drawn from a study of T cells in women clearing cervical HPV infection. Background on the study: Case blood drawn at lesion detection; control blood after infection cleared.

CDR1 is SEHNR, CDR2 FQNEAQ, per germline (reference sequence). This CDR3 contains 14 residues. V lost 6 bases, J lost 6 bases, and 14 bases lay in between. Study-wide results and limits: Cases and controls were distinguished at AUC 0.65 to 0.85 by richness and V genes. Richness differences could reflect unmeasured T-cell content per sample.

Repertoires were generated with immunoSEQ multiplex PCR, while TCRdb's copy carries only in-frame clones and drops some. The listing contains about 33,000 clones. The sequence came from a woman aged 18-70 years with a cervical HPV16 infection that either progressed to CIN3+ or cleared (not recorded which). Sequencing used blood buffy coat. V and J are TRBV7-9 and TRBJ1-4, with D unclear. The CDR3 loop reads CASRPSGTDEKLFF. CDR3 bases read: TGTGCCAGCAGACCAAGCGGTACAGATGAAAAA.